This T cell receptor beta chain was captured by sequencing in a study of CD8+ T cells in alopecia areata. Study background: It was oral tofacitinib, at 5 to 10 mg twice daily, that treated patients received. Findings and caveats of the study: Mice showed clearer TCR sharing than patients did, a gap that was possibly HLA-related.

Sequencing relied on a cDNA template that was reverse transcribed from extracted RNA. The method was immunoSEQ multiplex PCR; TCRdb's version includes in-frame clones alone and lacks a portion of them. The profile shows 110,000 or so clones, approximately 55% of them singletons. V was clipped by 2 bases and J by 4 bases, with 11 bases between them. CDR3 size: 15 residues. Regarding this clone: Its specificity is not known.

As to treatment: oral pan-JAK inhibitor, 5-10 mg twice daily. CD4+ and CD8+ T cells were sorted from PBMCs stained for CD3, CD4 and CD8. The chain employs TRBV23-1 and TRBJ2-2, with a weak D call TRBD1 (5 bases). TRBV23-1 qualifies as an ORF whose function is uncertain. Sequenced material: CD4+ T cells sorted from blood, taken at week 24, from a patient treated with tofacitinib. This sequence was found in a human donor with alopecia areata. CDR3 nucleotides: TGCGCCAGCAGTCAACACTCAGGGTTCACCGGGGAGCTGTTTTTT. Protein: CASSQHSGFTGELFF.